What follows is one TCR beta chain and its context. Its specificity is not known. The data originate from a study of cytomegalovirus exposure and HLA in healthy donors. Study-wide findings and caveats: Most likely, a cluster of highly shared sequence variants arose as a sequencing artifact. An analysis done earlier found most TCR beta V segments productive about 87% or about 30% of the time. For TCR beta chains, V- and J-gene trimming was later linked to a missense DCLRE1C variant.

PCR primers comprised 60 Vbeta and 13 Jbeta primers. Original methodology: The count from a later analysis was about 80 million unique TCR beta chains, approximately 9.9 million of them shared. The table came from immunoSEQ multiplex PCR; TCRdb's copy has only in-frame clones and leaves some out. The V and J calls and clone size are taken from that table; D and trimming were inferred from the DNA. This table holds under 200,000 clones. V trimming: 1 base; J trimming: 2 bases; junction bases outside the gene matches: 14. The CDR3 consists of 19 residues. The germline V gene has CDR1 MNHNS and CDR2 SASEGT.

Input material: PBMCs. The clonotype was recovered from a woman under 30 in good health and CMV-seropositive. The chain recombines TRBV6-1 with TRBJ2-3; 8 positions match TRBD2. Written as DNA, the CDR3 is TGTGCCAGCAGTGAAGATAAATGGGCGGCGGGGGGACTCACAGATACGCAGTATTTT. Protein product: CASSEDKWAAGGLTDTQYF.